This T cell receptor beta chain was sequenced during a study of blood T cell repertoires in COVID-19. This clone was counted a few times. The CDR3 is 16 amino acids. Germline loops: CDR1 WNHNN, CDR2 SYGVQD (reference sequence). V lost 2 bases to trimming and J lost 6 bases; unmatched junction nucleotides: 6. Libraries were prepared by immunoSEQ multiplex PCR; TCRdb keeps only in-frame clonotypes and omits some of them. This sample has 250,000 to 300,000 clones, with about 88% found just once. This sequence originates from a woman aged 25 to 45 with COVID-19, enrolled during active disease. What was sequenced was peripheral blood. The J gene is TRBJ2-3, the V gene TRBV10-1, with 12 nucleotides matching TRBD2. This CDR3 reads CASSELAGGPSDTQYF. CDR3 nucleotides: TGCGCCAGCAGTGAGCTAGCGGGAGGGCCTTCCGATACGCAGTATTTT.